This is a list of T cell receptor beta chains from one sample in a study of response to subunit inactivated influenza vaccine. TCRdb re-derived calls from the RT-PCR reads in MiXCR, one entry per CDR3 protein. The sample yields 560,000 or so distinct CDR3 sequences, less than 8% seen once. This specimen consisted of PBMCs from blood, obtained less than 30 months after vaccination. These receptors were collected from a man between 50 and 75 years old who received an inactivated influenza vaccine. Each CDR3 is given with its conserved first and last residue. A D gene is named only where the DNA matches it firmly. Size tells how often a clone was seen (once, few, many) or the class of an expanded clone, and some rows leave it out.

clone_size d_call j_call v_call cdr3_aa cdr3_nt
many NA TRBJ2-5 TRBV7-9 CASSLAETPQETQYF TGTGCCAGCAGCTTAGCAGAGACTCCTCAAGAGACCCAGTACTTC
NA NA TRBJ1-3 TRBV9 CASSPVPASTIYF TGTGCCAGCAGCCCCGTGCCCGCTAGCACCATATATTTT
few NA TRBJ2-7 TRBV6-2/TRBV6-3 CASSSPRDGGSYEQYF TGTGCCAGCAGTTCCCCCCGGGACGGAGGCTCCTACGAGCAGTACTTC
many TRBD1 TRBJ1-2 TRBV4-2 CASSPDRGTNYGYTF TGTGCCAGCAGCCCAGACAGGGGTACTAACTATGGCTACACCTTC
many NA TRBJ2-1 TRBV11-2 CASSLADNEQFF TGTGCCAGCAGCTTAGCCGACAATGAGCAGTTCTTC
NA NA TRBJ2-5 TRBV25-1 CASSASSPGTQYF TGTGCCAGCAGTGCAAGTAGTCCGGGGACCCAGTACTTC
NA NA TRBJ2-5 TRBV11-2 CASSLGGQSRGTQYF TGTGCCAGCAGCTTAGGAGGACAGTCGCGAGGGACCCAGTACTTC
NA NA TRBJ2-3 TRBV6-1 CASSEGRPDTQYF TGTGCCAGCAGTGAGGGGCGGCCAGATACGCAGTATTTT
many NA TRBJ2-7 TRBV20-1 CSAADYHRSYEQYF TGCAGTGCCGCAGACTACCACCGCTCCTACGAGCAGTACTTC
NA TRBD1 TRBJ1-6 TRBV7-2 CASSRDSFNSPLHF TGTGCCAGCAGCCGGGACAGCTTTAATTCACCCCTCCACTTT
many NA TRBJ1-1 TRBV6-5 CASSYSRVGVATEAFF TGTGCCAGCAGTTACTCGAGAGTCGGGGTGGCCACTGAAGCTTTCTTT
NA TRBD2 TRBJ2-1 TRBV4-1 CASSQLTRLAGGYNEQFF TGCGCCAGCAGCCAACTTACTCGACTAGCGGGGGGCTACAATGAGCAGTTCTTC
NA TRBD1 TRBJ2-1 TRBV6-1 CASMDRSYNEQFF TGTGCCAGCATGGACAGGTCGTACAATGAGCAGTTCTTC
many NA TRBJ2-5 TRBV12-3/TRBV12-4 CASSLAWETQYF TGTGCCAGCAGTCTTGCTTGGGAGACCCAGTACTTC
many NA TRBJ2-3 TRBV27 CASSLSAGGDTQYF TGTGCCAGCAGTTTATCTGCCGGGGGAGATACGCAGTATTTT
NA NA TRBJ1-4 TRBV20-1 CSALGGLGEKLFF TGCAGTGCCCTAGGGGGGTTAGGTGAAAAACTGTTTTTT
few TRBD1 TRBJ1-4 TRBV3-1 CASSQDVGTGGTKLFF TGTGCCAGCAGCCAAGATGTCGGGACAGGGGGGACCAAACTGTTTTTT
few NA TRBJ2-1 TRBV20-1 CSARAGRLEQFF TGCAGTGCTAGGGCCGGGAGACTTGAGCAGTTCTTC
few TRBD1 TRBJ2-7 TRBV3-1 CASSPSDRGPLEQYF TGTGCCAGCAGCCCCTCGGACAGGGGACCGCTCGAGCAGTACTTC
few TRBD1 TRBJ1-2 TRBV7-9 CASSTGTGLYGYTF TGTGCCAGCAGCACCGGGACAGGGCTTTATGGCTACACCTTC
NA TRBD1 TRBJ2-7 TRBV16 CASSQSSPGQGYEQYF TGTGCCAGCAGCCAATCTTCGCCGGGACAGGGCTACGAGCAGTACTTC
many NA TRBJ2-1 TRBV7-2 CASSLVSAFTYNEQFF TGTGCCAGCAGCTTAGTGAGCGCTTTCACCTACAATGAGCAGTTCTTC
few TRBD1 TRBJ1-2 TRBV7-8 CASSMDRGPFF TGTGCCAGCAGCATGGACAGGGGACCCTTCTTC
few NA TRBJ2-3 TRBV20-1 CSARVREPPGTDTQYF TGCAGTGCTAGAGTACGGGAGCCTCCGGGGACAGATACGCAGTATTTT
NA TRBD1 TRBJ2-7 TRBV12-3/TRBV12-4 CASRGDSDYEQYF TGTGCCAGCAGGGGGGACAGCGACTACGAGCAGTACTTC
many TRBD1 TRBJ2-4 TRBV20-1 CSAYRDRGYIQYF TGCAGTGCCTACCGGGACAGGGGCTACATTCAGTACTTC
few TRBD2 TRBJ2-7 TRBV2 CASSLAGGLGYEQYF TGTGCCAGCAGTTTAGCGGGGGGTCTTGGGTACGAGCAGTACTTC
NA TRBD2 TRBJ2-1 TRBV27 CASSLLASGSVDEQFF TGTGCCAGCAGTTTATTGGCTAGCGGGAGTGTCGATGAGCAGTTCTTC